Listed below are T cell receptor beta chains from one sample, sequenced in a study of blood T cell repertoires in COVID-19. Profiled with immunoSEQ multiplex PCR; TCRdb holds only in-frame clones, not every one. The data contain hundreds of thousands of clones, roughly 85% of them singletons. Input material: PBMCs or T cells enriched from blood (not recorded which). The receptors were gathered from a middle-aged man who had recovered from COVID-19. CDR3s include the opening cysteine and the closing phenylalanine or tryptophan. Each record gives: CDR3 protein, D gene, J gene, V gene. A D gene is named only where the DNA matches it firmly.

CASSQGQGVSGETQYF | TRBD1 | TRBJ2-5 | TRBV4-3
CASSPDTGYGYTF | NA | TRBJ1-2 | TRBV6-5
CASSPRQGMNTEAFF | TRBD1 | TRBJ1-1 | TRBV7-2
CAWSSRLSAWNQPQHF | NA | TRBJ1-5 | TRBV30
CASSLSSGRNTGELFF | TRBD2 | TRBJ2-2 | TRBV7-2
CASSNRQGAYEQYF | TRBD1 | TRBJ2-7 | TRBV3-1/TRBV3-2
CASSVGLADTQYF | NA | TRBJ2-3 | TRBV9
CASSDPGQRNSYNEQFF | NA | TRBJ2-1 | TRBV25-1
CATSRGHSGANVLTF | NA | TRBJ2-6 | TRBV15
CASSPNTGMADTQYF | NA | TRBJ2-3 | TRBV18
CASSPGSGRRSEQYF | TRBD2 | TRBJ2-7 | TRBV3-1/TRBV3-2
CASSWAAGRTYEQYF | NA | TRBJ2-7 | TRBV18
CASSVDRGNNSPLHF | TRBD1 | TRBJ1-6 | TRBV2
CAWRRQGAYIYGYTF | TRBD1 | TRBJ1-2 | TRBV30
CAWSSYRGRVNYGYTF | TRBD1 | TRBJ1-2 | TRBV30
CASSLATTGGGYTF | TRBD1 | TRBJ1-2 | TRBV5-1
CASSGQGLETQYF | TRBD1 | TRBJ2-5 | TRBV6-6
CAISDPSGRYNEQFF | TRBD2 | TRBJ2-1 | TRBV10-3
CASSLLLGTYEQYF | NA | TRBJ2-7 | TRBV28
CASSLRTSGHWGTQYF | TRBD2 | TRBJ2-3 | TRBV11-1
CSGTQLWNTEAFF | NA | TRBJ1-1 | TRBV29-1
CASSQAGHNEKLFF | NA | TRBJ1-4 | TRBV6-5